These 2 T cell receptor beta chains share one sample of origin, sequenced in a study of identical twins (dated by TCRdb to 2016 to 2017). The receptor library was made with 5' RACE. Sequencing used an Illumina HiSeq 2000. Clones were called with MiXCR by TCRdb after fastp trimmed the public reads at Q25, and only in-frame beta chains were retained. Every entry covers one CDR3 protein and lists the most common genes and DNA from its rows. Here the sample has around 960,000 distinct CDR3 sequences; roughly an eighth occur a single time. Around 1.5% of the sample is held by the ten biggest clonotypes. This sample also belongs to another study, concerning yellow fever vaccine responses in identical twins.

Sequenced input: PBMCs. The receptors come from a woman younger than 30 in good health.

The V gene is TRBV4-1, the J gene TRBJ1-4, with D unresolved. V was trimmed by 0 bases and J by 5 bases, leaving 10 bases between them. The CDR3 extends over 15 amino acids. CDR1 is MGHRA, CDR2 YSYEKL, per germline. The CDR3 sequence: CASSQEPAVNEKLFF. The CDR3, as DNA: TGCGCCAGCAGCCAAGAGCCAGCGGTGAATGAAAAACTGTTTTTT.

The V and J genes are TRBV11-2 and TRBJ1-1; D not certain. Germline V gives CDR1 SGHAT, CDR2 FQNNGV. The CDR3 contains 12 residues. Trimming cost V 5 bases and J 9 bases, with 13 bases left between them. Here the CDR3 reads CASSQQDGKAFF. CDR3 bases: TGTGCCAGCAGCCAGCAGGACGGGAAAGCTTTCTTT.